This T cell receptor beta chain emerged from a study of blood T cell repertoires in COVID-19. In the source study's methods: Reference gene primer amplification in the assay estimated nucleated cell counts. TCRdb's copy holds only in-frame clones and misses some; the assay was immunoSEQ multiplex PCR. The V and J calls and clone size are taken from that table; D and trimming were inferred from the DNA. The sample carries approximately 100,000 clones, roughly 87% recorded once. Germline V CDR1 and CDR2: SGHVS, FNYEAQ. This CDR3 contains 15 residues. The ends lost 4 bases at V and 6 bases at J; junction bases unmatched: 5.

This TCR came from a woman aged 55-70 years with acute or convalescent COVID-19. This chain uses TRBV7-6 with TRBJ2-2; TRBD1 aligns across 10 bases. Sequencing was carried out using peripheral blood. The CDR3 loop reads CASSSGTGVAGELFF. The CDR3 DNA is TGTGCCAGCAGCTCAGGGACAGGGGTGGCCGGGGAGCTGTTTTTT.